The rows below give T cell receptor beta chains drawn from one sample of a study of beta chain features in type 1 diabetes. Profiling relied on immunoSEQ multiplex PCR, and the TCRdb table lists in-frame clones only, not all of them. The profile shows some 700,000 clones, 13% of them singletons. Source material: naive CD4+ T cells from blood. The receptor source for this set is a man between 18 and 35 years old with type 1 diabetes. Both conserved end residues are part of each CDR3. Fields, in order: D gene, J gene, V gene, clone size, CDR3 protein, CDR3 DNA. The D gene is left open where the match is weak. A row's size may be missing; if present it is once, few, many or a size class.

D: TRBD1; J: TRBJ1-1; V: TRBV5-1; size: .; CDR3: CASSPWTGGGITEAFF; DNA: TGCGCCAGCAGCCCCTGGACAGGGGGCGGCATAACTGAAGCTTTCTTT
D: TRBD2; J: TRBJ2-7; V: TRBV10-3; size: few; CDR3: CAISDSSGAYEQYF; DNA: TGTGCCATCAGTGACAGTAGCGGGGCCTACGAGCAGTACTTC
D: .; J: TRBJ1-5; V: TRBV6-6; size: .; CDR3: CASKDEFGNQPQHF; DNA: TGTGCCAGCAAGGACGAGTTCGGCAATCAGCCCCAGCATTTT
D: .; J: TRBJ2-1; V: TRBV10-3; size: .; CDR3: CAISRASSYNEQFF; DNA: TGTGCCATCTCTAGGGCTAGCTCCTACAATGAGCAGTTCTTC
D: .; J: TRBJ2-2; V: TRBV6-6; size: few; CDR3: CASTYTLPPNTGELFF; DNA: TGTGCCAGCACCTACACCCTCCCTCCGAACACCGGGGAGCTGTTTTTT
D: .; J: TRBJ1-2; V: TRBV6-1; size: .; CDR3: CASSEARWSGGYTF; DNA: TGTGCCAGCAGTGAAGCGCGCTGGTCGGGAGGCTACACCTTC
D: .; J: TRBJ2-3; V: TRBV4-2; size: many; CDR3: CASGTDTQYF; DNA: TGTGCCAGCGGCACAGATACGCAGTATTTT
D: TRBD1; J: TRBJ2-2; V: TRBV6-1; size: .; CDR3: CARSGTVSGELFF; DNA: TGTGCCAGATCCGGGACAGTCTCCGGGGAGCTGTTTTTT
D: TRBD2; J: TRBJ2-2; V: TRBV28; size: few; CDR3: CASSPGGADTGELFF; DNA: TGTGCCAGCAGTCCCGGGGGGGCAGACACCGGGGAGCTGTTTTTT
D: .; J: TRBJ1-1; V: TRBV19; size: .; CDR3: CASSILGSSNTEAFF; DNA: TGTGCCAGTAGTATACTGGGGTCTTCGAACACTGAAGCTTTCTTT
D: .; J: TRBJ2-3; V: TRBV9; size: .; CDR3: CASSVGLATSTDTQYF; DNA: TGTGCCAGCAGCGTAGGTTTAGCGACTAGCACAGATACGCAGTATTTT
D: .; J: TRBJ1-4; V: TRBV9; size: few; CDR3: CASSGGNEKLFF; DNA: TGTGCCAGCAGCGGGGGGAATGAAAAACTGTTTTTT
D: .; J: TRBJ2-5; V: TRBV6-5; size: few; CDR3: CASSGAGVKETQYF; DNA: TGTGCCAGCAGTGGAGCAGGGGTAAAGGAGACCCAGTACTTC
D: .; J: TRBJ2-5; V: TRBV7-7; size: .; CDR3: CASSPDQETQYF; DNA: TGTGCCAGCAGCCCCGATCAGGAGACCCAGTACTTC
D: .; J: TRBJ2-4; V: TRBV6-5; size: .; CDR3: CASSYSRRGAKNIQYF; DNA: TGTGCCAGCAGTTACTCGAGGCGGGGAGCCAAAAACATTCAGTACTTC
D: .; J: TRBJ1-1; V: TRBV29-1; size: few; CDR3: CSVERDTEAFF; DNA: TGCAGCGTTGAACGGGACACTGAAGCTTTCTTT
D: .; J: TRBJ1-1; V: TRBV7-9; size: .; CDR3: CASSLGQQNTEAFF; DNA: TGTGCCAGCAGCTTAGGCCAGCAGAACACTGAAGCTTTCTTT
D: TRBD1; J: TRBJ2-1; V: TRBV7-2; size: .; CDR3: CASSLATDRGGEQFF; DNA: TGTGCCAGCAGCTTAGCGACGGACAGGGGAGGTGAGCAGTTCTTC
D: .; J: TRBJ1-2; V: TRBV7-3; size: .; CDR3: CASSPAGVDYGYTF; DNA: TGTGCCAGCAGCCCAGCGGGGGTGGACTATGGCTACACCTTC
D: .; J: TRBJ2-7; V: TRBV29-1; size: few; CDR3: CSVEGSSYEQYF; DNA: TGCAGCGTTGAAGGGAGCTCCTACGAGCAGTACTTC
D: .; J: TRBJ1-2; V: TRBV28; size: .; CDR3: CASSLTVYGYTF; DNA: TGTGCCAGCAGTTTAACAGTCTATGGCTACACCTTC
D: .; J: TRBJ1-1; V: TRBV5-6; size: .; CDR3: CASSSTQGRAFF; DNA: TGTGCCAGCAGCTCTACACAGGGTAGGGCTTTCTTT
D: .; J: TRBJ1-5; V: TRBV30; size: .; CDR3: CAWTTVEAAEPQHF; DNA: TGTGCCTGGACCACGGTGGAGGCGGCCGAGCCCCAGCATTTT
D: .; J: TRBJ1-2; V: TRBV10-3; size: few; CDR3: CAIPTRAGGYTF; DNA: TGTGCCATCCCGACGAGGGCGGGTGGCTACACCTTC
D: .; J: TRBJ1-4; V: TRBV18; size: few; CDR3: CASSPGTYSNEKLFF; DNA: TGTGCCAGCTCACCTGGGACGTACAGTAATGAAAAACTGTTTTTT
D: .; J: TRBJ2-1; V: TRBV7-2; size: .; CDR3: CASSFRGGSYNEQFF; DNA: TGTGCCAGCAGCTTTAGGGGGGGCTCCTACAATGAGCAGTTCTTC
D: TRBD1; J: TRBJ1-6; V: TRBV7-6; size: .; CDR3: CASSLVYSGTGTSLLHF; DNA: TGTGCCAGCAGCTTGGTTTATTCCGGGACAGGGACTTCTCTCCTCCACTTT
D: .; J: TRBJ2-7; V: TRBV6-1; size: .; CDR3: CASFSRDTSYEQYF; DNA: TGTGCCAGCTTCTCGCGGGACACGAGCTACGAGCAGTACTTC
D: .; J: TRBJ1-5; V: TRBV2; size: few; CDR3: CASGLEGVGNQPQHF; DNA: TGTGCCAGTGGACTAGAAGGAGTTGGCAATCAGCCCCAGCATTTT